This T cell receptor (beta chain) emerged from a study of blood T cell repertoires in COVID-19 (dated by TCRdb to the early 2020s). In the study overall: The collaborator samples originated in the United States, Italy and Spain and spanned the acute and convalescent phases of COVID-19. A freely available public database, intended as a resource for researchers studying the immune response to SARS-CoV-2, is where the repertoires were released. Where available, HLA class I and class II types were taken from metadata supplied by the sample provider and were not determined by assay-based typing. Subjects who had been exposed to COVID-19, were actively infected with it, or had recovered from it provided the deeply sampled blood TCRbeta repertoires that made up the dataset. The prospective study material was composed of cDNA or gDNA derived from T cells, B-cell-depleted T cells, or PBMCs. Nearly every sample came with metadata listing a de-identified subject ID, COVID-19 status, age in years and sex. The samples were drawn from two sources: the first 160 participants of the ongoing ImmuneRACE study, and approximately 1,300 subjects contributed by 6 global collaborators.

The CDR3 sequence holds 15 residues, the cysteine and phenylalanine included. The retained sequence is limited to the CDR3, 45 bases, with the frame set at the first base. The junction shows trimming of 6 bases on V and 2 bases on J, and the gene matches do not reach 4 bases of it. CDR1 SNHLY and CDR2 FYNNEI are derived from the germline V gene. Findings and caveats that apply to the study as a whole: The amount of clinical and demographic metadata varied by source and participant and was provided uncurated.

Comment on this clone: No antigen is known for it. No quality values exist for individual bases; no much larger clone is one base distant.

The collaborating institutions used their own protocols to collect whole blood in K2EDTA tubes. For TCRbeta analysis, collaborator samples were shipped as frozen whole blood, as isolated PBMCs, or as DNA extracted from either sample type. The immunoSEQ Assay, a bias-controlled multiplex PCR, was used to amplify TCRbeta CDR3 regions from genomic DNA. The authors processed their data as follows. Nucleated cell counts per sample were estimated from amplification of reference gene primers within the assay. Sequence reads were collapsed and filtered to measure the absolute abundance of every unique TCRbeta CDR3 rearrangement. For each sample, productive Simpson clonality was calculated as the square root of Simpson's diversity index across productive rearrangements. Imported from immuneACCESS, the table was reduced by TCRdb to in-frame sequences with V and J called. These copies leave out some clones; in studies compared against another copy, an unresolved V gene accounts for under half, and the cause of the remainder is not known. That table furnishes V, J and clone size, whereas the DNA furnished D and trimming. The sample has 120,000 or so clones on record, approximately 87% of them singletons. Roughly 2.2% of the sample goes to the ten largest clones.

Source material: peripheral blood. The chain is encoded by TRBV2 joined to TRBJ1-5, and TRBD1 aligns with 10 junction nucleotides. The sequence was obtained from a woman in her forties or fifties with acute or convalescent COVID-19. The CDR3: CASSPGTGGNQPQHF. The DNA sequence is given as TGTGCCAGCAGCCCCGGGACAGGGGGCAATCAGCCCCAGCATTTT.